The 30 T cell receptor beta chains below come from one sample, sequenced in a study of human T cells and chemical hapten exposure. Sample time point: pre-sensitization, week 0. The treatment: therapeutic diphenylcyclopropenone sensitization with weekly scalp DPC. TCRdb used MiXCR to reprocess the RACE reads, holding one entry per CDR3 protein. The sample contains 300,000 to 450,000 distinct CDR3 sequences, around 5.5% of which appear only once. Sequences were derived from whole blood, sampled in connection with sensitization to the hapten diphenylcyclopropenone (DPC). Source of these receptors: a woman between 50 and 59 years old with alopecia areata. Some clones in this sample may be carry-over from other donors' samples.

The chain joins TRBV13 to TRBJ2-1; 10 nucleotides agree with TRBD2. The CDR3 covers 15 residues. The V gene end was trimmed by 5 bases and the J gene end by 8 bases; junction bases not matched to a gene: 9. Per germline, CDR1 PRHDT and CDR2 FYEKMQ (reference sequence). The CDR3 protein is CASSTASGSFDEQFF. In DNA form, the CDR3 reads TGTGCCAGCAGCACCGCTAGCGGGAGTTTCGATGAGCAGTTCTTC.

This clonotype was counted a few times. The V call is TRBV3-1, the J call TRBJ1-6, with D tentatively TRBD1 (5 bases). CDR3 size: 15 residues. Germline CDR1 reads LGHDT; CDR2 reads YNNKEL (reference sequence). Trimming removed 1 base at V and 9 bases at J, with 13 bases between. This chain's CDR3 is CASSQVHRSASPLHF. The CDR3 DNA sequence: TGTGCCAGCAGCCAAGTTCACAGGTCGGCTTCACCCCTCCACTTT.

The table lists this clonotype with many counts. This sequence joins TRBV11-2 and TRBJ2-1, with 10 nucleotides matching TRBD2. The CDR3 covers 15 residues. Trimming took 4 bases from V and 4 from J; bases not matched to a gene: 4. Germline loops: CDR1 SGHAT, CDR2 FQNNGV. The chain's CDR3 is CASSSGTSAYNEQFF. Here the CDR3 DNA reads TGTGCCAGCAGCTCCGGGACTAGCGCTTACAATGAGCAGTTCTTC. The full variable domain, in which reference TRBV11-2 and TRBJ2-1 provide the parts outside the CDR3, is EAGVAQSPRYKIIEKRQSVAFWCNPISGHATLYWYQQILGQGPKLLIQFQNNGVVDDSQLPKDRFSAERLKGVDSTLKIQPAKLEDSAVYLCASSSGTSAYNEQFFGPGTRLTVL.

This clonotype was observed at least ten times. The V gene is TRBV5-1, the J gene TRBJ2-3, with 7 nucleotides matching TRBD2. The CDR3 loop spans 17 amino acids. Germline V gene lookup returns CDR1 SGHRS and CDR2 YFSETQ. With 1 base clipped from V and 1 base from J, the junction kept 9 bases outside the gene matches. Here the CDR3 reads CASSLWIAGVGTDTQYF. The DNA for the CDR3 is TGCGCCAGCAGCTTGTGGATCGCGGGAGTTGGCACAGATACGCAGTATTTT.

This clonotype was counted many times. The chain combines TRBV12-3 or TRBV12-4 with TRBJ2-1; 8 bases are shared with TRBD2. The CDR3 is made up of 21 amino acids. J was trimmed by 0 bases and V by 6 bases; bases with no gene match: 22. CDR3 amino acids: CASRAILESSGHLCSYNEQFF. CDR3 in DNA: TGTGCCAGCAGGGCGATTCTAGAGTCTAGCGGGCACCTATGCTCCTACAATGAGCAGTTCTTC.

The chain is built from TRBV20-1 and TRBJ1-1; no clear D. Germline V gives CDR1 DFQATT, CDR2 SNEGSKA (reference sequence). CDR3 length equals 12 residues. The germline V and J ends were trimmed by 7 bases and 3 bases, with 12 bases remaining between them. The CDR3, as DNA: TGCAGTGTCCCTCAGCGGGACACTGAAGCTTTCTTT. Translated: CSVPQRDTEAFF.

This clonotype was counted ten times or more. CDR3 amino acids: CSVGTGEGDTQYF. The CDR3 nucleotides are TGCAGCGTTGGGACAGGGGAAGGTGATACGCAGTATTTT. The V call is TRBV29-1, the J call TRBJ2-3; 9 bases are a match to TRBD1. V was clipped by 4 bases and J by 6 bases; unmatched bases: 5. The germline CDR1 and CDR2 sequences are SQVTM and ANQGSEA. The CDR3 extends over 13 amino acids.

This clonotype was found a few times. This chain connects TRBV4-2 to TRBJ1-1; a possible D gene is TRBD1 (6 bases). The V end lost 3 bases, the J end lost 7 bases, and 9 bases lay between the germline ends. From germline, CDR1 is LGHNA and CDR2 YNFKEQ. The CDR3 has 12 amino acids. The CDR3 protein is CASSQPRGEAFF. CDR3 in DNA: TGTGCCAGCAGCCAGCCCAGGGGTGAAGCTTTCTTT.

The J gene is TRBJ2-3, the V gene TRBV5-4; D may match TRBD1 or TRBD2 (5 bases each). Trimming pared 4 bases from V and 4 bases from J, leaving 13 bases between. Germline V lookup: CDR1 SGHNT, CDR2 YYREEE (reference sequence). CDR3 length: 14 residues. The CDR3: CASSGGSPPDTQYF. DNA for the CDR3: TGTGCCAGCAGCGGGGGAAGCCCCCCAGATACGCAGTATTTT.

This clonotype has ten or more counts. The chain links TRBV7-3 to TRBJ2-1; the match to TRBD1 covers 8 bases. This CDR3 contains 15 residues. Per germline, CDR1 SGHTA and CDR2 FQGTGA. V gave up 6 bases and J gave up 4 bases; unmatched junction bases: 8. CDR3 loop: CASSSGTGGYNEQFF. CDR3 nucleotide sequence: TGTGCCAGCAGTTCCGGGACAGGCGGGTACAATGAGCAGTTCTTC.

This clonotype has only a few counts. This chain links TRBV14 with TRBJ2-7; no definite D call. There are 12 residues in the CDR3. Trimming left V 1 base short and J 7 bases short, with 8 bases between. Germline values: CDR1 SGHDN, CDR2 FVKESK. In nucleotides, the CDR3 is TGTGCCAGCAGCCAAGGTTGGGCAGAGCAGTACTTC. Translated, it gives CASSQGWAEQYF.

The chain carries TRBV29-1 and TRBJ1-1, with 9 positions matching TRBD1. Per the germline V gene, CDR1 is SQVTM and CDR2 is ANQGSEA. V lost 4 bases, J lost 0 bases, and 3 bases stayed unmatched. The CDR3 is 14 residues long. In nucleotides, the CDR3 is TGCAGCGTTGGGACAGGGGCCATGAACACTGAAGCTTTCTTT. Its translation: CSVGTGAMNTEAFF.

This clonotype was observed many times. V and J are TRBV6-5 and TRBJ2-6; TRBD1 agrees at 7 bases. This CDR3 comprises 15 residues. V lost 4 bases, J lost 4 bases, and 4 bases stayed unmatched. The germline gives CDR1 MNHEY, CDR2 SVGAGI. The CDR3 coding sequence is TGTGCCAGCAGTTCGACAGGGCCCGGGGCCAACGTCCTGACTTTC. Translated, it gives CASSSTGPGANVLTF.

Remarks on this clonotype: At one boundary the junction diverges from the germline segment, which might be a read error. This chain links TRBV2 with TRBJ2-1, with TRBD1 identical over 8 bases. Germline CDR1 reads SNHLY; CDR2 reads FYNNEI. This CDR3 comprises 15 residues. The CDR3 DNA follows: TGTGCCAGCTGTGAAGACAGGGGATCTCTCAATGAGCAGTTCTTC. Its translation: CASCEDRGSLNEQFF.

This clonotype was observed many times. The V and J genes are TRBV24-1 and TRBJ2-2, with 10 bases matching TRBD1. CDR1 is KGHDR, CDR2 SFDVKD, per germline. Losses at the gene ends were 2 bases for V and 6 bases for J; bases not matched to a gene: 5. The CDR3 runs 16 residues. The CDR3 DNA follows: TGTGCCACCAGTGATTCCTCGGGACAGGGGCCCGGGGAGCTGTTTTTT. It codes for CATSDSSGQGPGELFF.

This clonotype has at least ten counts. The chain employs TRBV5-6 and TRBJ1-5; TRBD1 might be the D (5 bases). Germline lookup yields CDR1 SGHDT and CDR2 YYEEEE. The V end lost 7 bases, the J end lost 2 bases, and 13 bases lay between the germline ends. This CDR3 region has 14 residues. This chain's CDR3 is CASSSGDGNQPQHF. The CDR3, as DNA: TGTGCCAGCTCTTCCGGGGACGGCAATCAGCCCCAGCATTTT.

This rearrangement joins TRBV12-5 to TRBJ2-3; 9 nucleotides align to TRBD1. This CDR3 has 17 residues. From germline, CDR1 is LGHNT and CDR2 FRNRAP. The ends lost 2 bases at V and 0 bases at J; junction bases unmatched: 6. CDR3 loop: CASGLSPGTGSTDTQYF. The CDR3 nucleotides are TGTGCTAGTGGTTTGTCCCCCGGGACAGGGAGCACAGATACGCAGTATTTT. Full variable domain (missing parts from reference TRBV12-5 and TRBJ2-3): DARVTQTPRHKVTEMGQEVTMRCQPILGHNTVFWYRQTMMQGLELLAYFRNRAPLDDSGMPKDRFSAEMPDATLATLKIQPSEPRDSAVYFCASGLSPGTGSTDTQYFGPGTRLTVL.

This clonotype was recorded many times. The V call is TRBV12-3 or TRBV12-4, the J call TRBJ2-4; D unresolved. The CDR3 consists of 14 residues. V lost 2 bases, J lost 0 bases, and 5 bases lay in between. This CDR3 is CASSLKLAKNIQYF. CDR3 in DNA: TGTGCCAGCAGTTTAAAGTTAGCCAAAAACATTCAGTACTTC.

CDR3 residues: CASSQRARYNEQFF. The CDR3 coding sequence is TGCGCCAGCAGCCAGCGGGCGCGGTACAATGAGCAGTTCTTC. This chain joins TRBV4-1 and TRBJ2-1; possible D gene TRBD2, 5 bases. Trimming removed 3 bases at V and 4 bases at J, with 10 bases between. The CDR3 extends over 14 amino acids. Germline values: CDR1 MGHRA, CDR2 YSYEKL.

Ten or more counts support this clonotype. The chain employs TRBV6-5 and TRBJ2-7; D might be TRBD2 (5 bases). V was pared by 11 bases and J by 4 bases, with 21 bases between. CDR3 length: 14 residues. The germline V gene encodes CDR1 MNHEY and CDR2 SVGAGI. The CDR3 loop is CASRQLSGSYEQYF. The CDR3 DNA follows: TGTGCCTCGAGGCAGTTGAGCGGATCTTACGAGCAGTACTTC.

As regards this clonotype: One end of the junction is discordant with germline, which a read error may explain. The chain employs TRBV10-3 and TRBJ1-3; no reliable D call. This CDR3 has 13 amino acids. The germline gives CDR1 ENHRY, CDR2 SYGVKD. CDR3 in DNA: TGTTCCATCAGTTCGGTCACTGGAAACACCATATATTTT. Its translation: CSISSVTGNTIYF.

This clonotype was recorded at least ten times. The genes are TRBV2 and TRBJ1-5; weak D call: TRBD1 (5 bases). V was shortened by 5 bases and J by 4 bases, with 15 bases between the two germline ends. Germline values: CDR1 SNHLY, CDR2 FYNNEI. The CDR3 is 15 residues long. CDR3 in DNA: TGTGCCAGCAGTCCAAAAGGGACGGGAAATCAGCCCCAGCATTTT. This encodes CASSPKGTGNQPQHF.

The chain carries TRBV7-2 and TRBJ2-3; TRBD1 is a possible D gene (5 bases). The V gene lost 1 base and the J gene lost 1 base, with 9 bases spanning the gap. In germline, CDR1 is SGHTA, CDR2 FQGNSA. The CDR3 loop spans 15 amino acids. The CDR3 loop reads CASSLVKGGTDTQYF. CDR3 nucleotide sequence: TGTGCCAGCAGCTTAGTAAAAGGGGGCACAGATACGCAGTATTTT.

The chain couples TRBV6-2 or TRBV6-3 to TRBJ2-3; TRBD1 matches 7 bases. Per germline, CDR1 MNHEY and CDR2 SVGEGT. The trim removed 2 bases at V and 4 bases at J, leaving 12 bases unmatched. The CDR3 covers 17 residues. DNA of the CDR3: TGTGCCAGCAGTTACCCGTTAGGGGGCACTGGCGCAGATACGCAGTATTTT. This gives the protein CASSYPLGGTGADTQYF.

The rearrangement joins TRBV5-1 to TRBJ2-1; 9 positions match TRBD1. CDR3 length equals 15 residues. V trimming: 4 bases; J trimming: 5 bases; junction bases outside the gene matches: 7. Germline CDR1 SGHRS, CDR2 YFSETQ. The CDR3 loop is CASSGTGTLHNEQFF. The CDR3 DNA follows: TGCGCCAGCAGCGGGACAGGGACCCTCCACAATGAGCAGTTCTTC.

This clonotype was recorded at least ten times. As DNA, the CDR3 is TGTGCCAGCAGTGAGTCGGCAGACTACGAGCAGTACTTC. Amino acids: CASSESADYEQYF. The J gene is TRBJ2-7, the V gene TRBV12-3 or TRBV12-4; no firm D call. The CDR3 length is 13 residues. Trimming stripped 5 bases from V and 3 bases from J, with 11 bases between.

In this sample, this clonotype turned up a few times. The chain couples TRBV20-1 to TRBJ2-7; D might be TRBD2 (5 bases). Germline lookup yields CDR1 DFQATT and CDR2 SNEGSKA (reference sequence). This CDR3 region has 13 residues. In DNA, the CDR3 is TGCAGCGCGACCGAGGACTTATACTACGAGCAGTACTTC. The encoded protein is CSATEDLYYEQYF.

In this sample, this clonotype turned up a few times. This sequence joins TRBV5-1 and TRBJ2-5, with no clear D. V gave up 0 bases and J gave up 5 bases, with 11 bases separating them. The CDR3 is 14 residues long. The germline V gene has CDR1 SGHRS and CDR2 YFSETQ. The DNA of the CDR3 is TGCGCCAGCAGCTTGGCCGGCCAGTTCGAGACCCAGTACTTC. It codes for CASSLAGQFETQYF.

This clonotype was seen many times. The chain joins TRBV20-1 to TRBJ2-7, with TRBD2 as a possible D gene (6 bases). The V end was cut by 0 bases, the J end by 3 bases, with 15 bases between. Looked up from germline, CDR1 is DFQATT and CDR2 is SNEGSKA (reference sequence). The CDR3 contains 15 residues. The CDR3 DNA follows: TGCAGTGCTAGAGATCCCCGGGAGCGCTTCTACGAGCAGTACTTC. Its protein is CSARDPRERFYEQYF.

This clonotype turned up a few times. This sequence joins TRBV7-2 and TRBJ2-1; TRBD2 agrees at 8 bases. The CDR3 has 15 amino acids. V was clipped by 0 bases and J by 7 bases; unmatched bases: 5. CDR1 and CDR2 (germline): SGHTA, FQGNSA. CDR3 nucleotide sequence: TGTGCCAGCAGCTTAGCTAGCGGGGCAGCAAATGAGCAGTTCTTC. Amino acid sequence: CASSLASGAANEQFF.